The 21 T cell receptor beta chains presented below share a single source sample, sequenced in a study of Ad26.COV2.S vaccination and SARS-CoV-2 variants. Data came from immunoSEQ multiplex PCR; TCRdb stores just in-frame clones and leaves some out. The table shows around 500,000 clones, with 80% to 90% occurring only once. Treatment indicated: 15 to 20 received Ad26.COV2.S at low or high dose, single or two shots; about 5 received placebo; per-sample allocation not given. Following the first vaccine or placebo injection, samples were taken on day 63. Sequencing was performed on peripheral blood, taken in a trial of Ad26.COV2.S vaccine versus placebo. The receptors here all came from a person between 18 and 65 years old who received the Ad26.COV2.S COVID-19 vaccine or a placebo.

This clone was seen once. J is TRBJ2-1 and V is TRBV14; D is unclear. CDR3 length: 11 residues. Trimming took 5 bases from V and 3 from J, leaving 2 bases between them. The germline V gene encodes CDR1 SGHDN and CDR2 FVKESK. The CDR3 loop reads CASSYYNEQFF. The CDR3 nucleotides are TGTGCCAGCAGCTACTACAATGAGCAGTTCTTC.

The gene calls are TRBV5-1 and TRBJ2-6; 8 bases are a match to TRBD1. J gave up 0 bases and V 3 bases, and 5 bases lay outside the gene matches. The CDR3 runs to 17 residues. CDR1 is SGHRS, CDR2 YFSETQ, per germline. CDR3: CASSYRDRFSGANVLTF. CDR3 in DNA: TGCGCCAGCAGCTACCGGGACAGGTTCTCTGGGGCCAACGTCCTGACTTTC.

The genes are TRBV2 and TRBJ2-3; D could derive from TRBD1 or TRBD2 (6 bases each). The V end was cut by 7 bases, the J end by 4 bases, with 18 bases between. The CDR3 length is 15 residues. Germline-derived CDR1 and CDR2 are SNHLY and FYNNEI. Here the CDR3 DNA reads TGTGCCAGCAAGGGGGGTCCCCACCGGCCAGATACGCAGTATTTT. Protein product: CASKGGPHRPDTQYF.

The rearrangement joins TRBV14 to TRBJ2-3; 8 bases are shared with TRBD2. The CDR3 is made up of 14 amino acids. Unmatched junction bases numbered 4, after V lost 4 bases and J lost 4 bases. The germline gives CDR1 SGHDN, CDR2 FVKESK. In DNA, the CDR3 is TGTGCCAGCAGCCCACTAGCGGCGGCAGATACGCAGTATTTT. Protein product: CASSPLAAADTQYF.

The chain has TRBV30 and TRBJ2-6; 11 bases align to TRBD1. The CDR3 has 19 amino acids. Trimming removed 2 bases from V and 0 bases from J; junction bases left unmatched: 9. Per the germline V gene, CDR1 is GTSNPN and CDR2 is SVGIG (reference sequence). The CDR3 spells CAWSLERTGGHSGANVLTF. The CDR3 DNA follows: TGTGCCTGGAGTCTAGAAAGGACAGGGGGCCACTCTGGGGCCAACGTCCTGACTTTC.

This chain joins TRBV18 and TRBJ2-7, with TRBD1 identical over 11 bases. The CDR3 is 14 residues long. The V segment lost 5 bases and the J segment 5 bases; nucleotides outside the gene matches: 5. Per the germline V gene, CDR1 is KGHSH and CDR2 is LQKENI. The DNA for the CDR3 is TGTGCCAGCTCAATGGACAGGGGGCACGACGAGCAGTACTTC. Residues: CASSMDRGHDEQYF.

CDR3 region: CASRTGFEKLFF. CDR3 nucleotides: TGTGCCAGCAGGACAGGGTTTGAAAAACTGTTTTTT. The chain links TRBV28 to TRBJ1-4; 7 nucleotides match TRBD1. The germline V gene has CDR1 MDHEN and CDR2 SYDVKM. The CDR3 has 12 residues. Trimming took 6 bases from V and 7 from J; bases not matched to a gene: 2.

This rearrangement joins TRBV6-5 to TRBJ1-2; D remains unclear. Per the germline V gene, CDR1 is MNHEY and CDR2 is SVGAGI. CDR3 length: 13 amino acids. The V end was cut by 6 bases, the J end by 6 bases, with 14 bases between. DNA for the CDR3: TGTGCCAGCAGCACCATGACTCGTAATGGCTACACCTTC. Encoded protein: CASSTMTRNGYTF.

The chain couples TRBV6-5 to TRBJ2-7; D not certain. From germline, CDR1 is MNHEY and CDR2 SVGAGI. The CDR3 length is 15 residues. The V end lost 0 bases, the J end lost 0 bases, and 9 bases lay between the germline ends. The CDR3 nucleotides are TGTGCCAGCAGTTACTCGATAGTGAGCTCCTACGAGCAGTACTTC. Translating it yields CASSYSIVSSYEQYF.

V is TRBV6-2 or TRBV6-3 and J is TRBJ1-6; D is possibly TRBD1 (5 bases). V gave up 0 bases and J gave up 9 bases, with 9 bases separating them. The CDR3 has 14 residues. Germline CDR1 MNHEY, CDR2 SVGEGT. CDR3 region: CASSYSGRTSPLHF. CDR3 nucleotides: TGTGCCAGCAGTTACTCGGGACGAACTTCACCCCTCCACTTT.

V is TRBV25-1 and J is TRBJ2-7; 9 bases are a match to TRBD1. Trimming cost V 7 bases and J 6 bases; bases outside gene matches: 1. The CDR3 is made up of 11 amino acids. The germline gives CDR1 MGHDK, CDR2 SYGVNS. DNA for the CDR3: TGTGCCAGCACGACAGGGGGCGAGCAGTACTTC. Residues: CASTTGGEQYF.

The chain uses TRBV18 and TRBJ2-6, with a tentative D call TRBD2 (6 bases). The CDR3 covers 15 residues. The V gene lost 8 bases and the J gene lost 2 bases, with 13 bases spanning the gap. CDR1 KGHSH and CDR2 LQKENI come from the germline V gene. As DNA, the CDR3 is TGTGCCAGCCTCAGTGCGGGGCCTGGGGCCAACGTCCTGACTTTC. Translation gives CASLSAGPGANVLTF.

This clone was detected a few times. The chain is built from TRBV7-9 and TRBJ2-7; TRBD1 matches at 8 bases. Losses at the gene ends were 0 bases for V and 5 bases for J; bases not matched to a gene: 3. The CDR3 has 14 residues. Germline V lookup: CDR1 SEHNR, CDR2 FQNEAQ (reference sequence). CDR3 loop: CASSLAGTGHEQYF. The CDR3 DNA sequence: TGTGCCAGCAGCTTAGCGGGGACAGGCCACGAGCAGTACTTC.

The V call is TRBV6-6, the J call TRBJ2-1; maybe TRBD2 (5 bases). The CDR3 contains 13 residues. The ends were cut back, 6 bases at V and 6 bases at J, with 12 bases in the middle. CDR1 and CDR2 from the germline V gene are MNHNY and SVGAGI (reference sequence). CDR3 in amino acids: CASSLLDFNEQFF. For the CDR3, the DNA is TGTGCCAGCAGCCTACTAGATTTCAATGAGCAGTTCTTC.

CDR3 coding DNA: TGTGCCAGCAGCTCTTGGGACGGCTACGAGCAGTACTTC. Its translation is CASSSWDGYEQYF. V and J are TRBV11-1 and TRBJ2-7; D possibly uses TRBD1 or TRBD2 (5 bases each). Germline V gene data show CDR1 as SGHAT and CDR2 as FQDESV (reference sequence). The CDR3 sequence is 13 residues long. The V and J ends lost 4 bases and 3 bases respectively, with 10 bases between them.

The chain is built from TRBV7-8 and TRBJ2-7, with 7 bases matching TRBD1. Trimming took 5 bases from V and 4 from J; bases not matched to a gene: 11. Per germline, CDR1 SGHVS and CDR2 FQNEAQ. This CDR3 region has 15 residues. The CDR3 spells CASSPRNRGTYEQYF. Written as DNA, the CDR3 is TGTGCCAGCAGCCCCCGGAACAGGGGAACGTACGAGCAGTACTTC.

About this clone itself: A read error may account for a junction end that differs from germline. The chain recombines TRBV7-7 with TRBJ2-2, with TRBD1 as a possible D gene (5 bases). The CDR3 consists of 14 residues. The germline CDR1 and CDR2 sequences are SSHAT and FNYEAQ (reference sequence). CDR3 amino acids: CASSYRLFVGELFF. The CDR3 nucleotides are TGTGCTAGCAGTTACAGGCTATTTGTCGGGGAGCTGTTTTTT.

This clone was seen just once. The chain uses TRBV27 and TRBJ2-1; D tentatively fits TRBD1 or TRBD2 (5 bases each). Germline values: CDR1 MNHEY, CDR2 SMNVEV (reference sequence). With 10 bases removed from V and 9 bases from J, the gap between germline ends came to 10 bases. The CDR3 loop spans 10 amino acids. The DNA of the CDR3 is TGTGCCACCTTTGGGGGTGAGCAGTTCTTC. Translated: CATFGGEQFF.

J is TRBJ2-3 and V is TRBV24-1; TRBD2 matches at 11 bases. J was trimmed by 2 bases and V by 10 bases; bases with no gene match: 7. This CDR3 contains 15 residues. Germline lookup yields CDR1 KGHDR and CDR2 SFDVKD. The CDR3 sequence is CATKKGLADTDTQYF. The CDR3 nucleotides read TGTGCCACAAAGAAGGGACTAGCGGACACAGATACGCAGTATTTT.

V usage is TRBV6-2 or TRBV6-3 and J usage is TRBJ1-1; D might be TRBD1 (5 bases). The germline V and J ends were trimmed by 4 bases and 3 bases, with 15 bases remaining between them. Germline CDR1 is MNHEY and CDR2 is SVGEGT. The CDR3 loop spans 15 amino acids. CDR3 amino acids: CASSFGHRSDTEAFF. DNA for the CDR3: TGTGCCAGCAGTTTTGGTCACAGGTCCGACACTGAAGCTTTCTTT.

The V and J genes are TRBV3-1 (or the pseudogene TRBV3-2) and TRBJ2-5; D is possibly TRBD2 (6 bases). The CDR3 is made up of 14 amino acids. The V and J ends lost 3 bases and 5 bases respectively, with 13 bases between them. Germline CDR1 reads LGHDT; CDR2 reads YNNKEL (reference sequence). The CDR3 sequence: CASSHPGAGETQYF. As DNA, the CDR3 is TGTGCCAGCAGCCATCCCGGGGCGGGGGAGACCCAGTACTTC.